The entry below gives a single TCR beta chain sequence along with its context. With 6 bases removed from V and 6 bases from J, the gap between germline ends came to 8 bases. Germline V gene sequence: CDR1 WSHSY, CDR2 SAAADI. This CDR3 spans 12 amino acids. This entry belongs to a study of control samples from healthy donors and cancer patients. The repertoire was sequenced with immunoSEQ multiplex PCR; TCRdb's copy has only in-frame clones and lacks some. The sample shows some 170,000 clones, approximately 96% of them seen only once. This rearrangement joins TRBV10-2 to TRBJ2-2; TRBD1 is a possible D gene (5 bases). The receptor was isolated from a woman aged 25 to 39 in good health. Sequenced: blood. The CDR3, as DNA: TGCGCCAGCAGGCAGGGATCCGGGGAGCTGTTTTTT. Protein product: CASRQGSGELFF.